The entry below describes one TCR beta chain. Its antigen is unidentified. This sample stems from a study of T cell repertoires in cytomegalovirus infection. Study in general: Indicated by public TCR beta signatures were CMV infection and matching HLA type. General study results and limits: Summed public TCR beta family frequency identified CMV carriers bearing the relevant HLA.

CDR1 and CDR2 from the germline V gene are MDHEN and SYDVKM. Unmatched junction bases numbered 15, after V lost 6 bases and J lost 2 bases. This CDR3 has 18 amino acids. MiXCR, applied by TCRdb to the reads, yields one record per CDR3 protein. Among roughly 720,000 distinct CDR3 sequences listed, roughly a third were seen once. The chain joins TRBV28 to TRBJ1-5, with 8 positions matching TRBD1. The sequencing input was PBMCs. This clonotype originated in a human donor in good health (CMV status not recorded). Some clones in this sample may be carry-over from other donors' samples. Written as DNA, the CDR3 is TGTGCCAGCAGACAAAGAACCGATTTGGACAGGGGCAATCAGCCCCAGCATTTT. Translating gives CASRQRTDLDRGNQPQHF.